The T cell receptor beta chain under discussion was sequenced for a study of molecular identifiers for immune sequencing clone quantification. Across the study: Within a replicate experiment, RNA obtained from either around 20,000 or 99,000 naive CD8 cells was divided into five aliquots, and four of those aliquots were then sequenced.

TCRdb re-called the PCR reads through MiXCR, storing one row per CDR3 protein. This sample has roughly 630,000 distinct CDR3 sequences; around 25% occur once, and the top ten carry about 0.81%. This CDR3 has 17 amino acids. Deletions cut 2 bases from V and 5 bases from J, with 21 bases between. Looked up from germline, CDR1 is SGHDN and CDR2 is FVKESK. There are many counts of this clonotype. The clonotype was recovered from a human donor in good health. Some libraries in this study had Jurkat cell RNA spiked in. Sequencing used naive CD8+ T cells from blood, with Jurkat cell RNA spiked in. Subset specified: FACS-sorted CD8+CD4-CCR7+CD45RA+ naive T cells. The chain links TRBV14 to TRBJ1-1; no reliable D call. Here the CDR3 reads CASSQILRALGRTEAFF. The CDR3 DNA reads TGTGCCAGCAGCCAAATTTTGAGAGCTCTGGGTCGGACTGAAGCTTTCTTT. The full variable domain, its missing parts supplied by reference TRBV14 and TRBJ1-1, is EAGVTQFPSHSVIEKGQTVTLRCDPISGHDNLYWYRRVMGKEIKFLLHFVKESKQDESGMPNNRFLAERTGGTYSTLKVQPAELEDSGVYFCASSQILRALGRTEAFFGQGTRLTVV.